This TCR beta chain comes out of a study of blood T cell repertoires in COVID-19 (dated by TCRdb to 2020 to 2022). About the study as a whole: The collaborator samples originated in the United States, Italy and Spain and spanned the acute and convalescent phases of COVID-19. The material from the prospective study consisted of cDNA or gDNA derived from T cells, B-cell-depleted T cells, or PBMCs. Deeply sampled blood TCRbeta repertoires from subjects exposed to, actively infected with, or recovered from COVID-19 were included in the dataset. The repertoires were made available in a free public database intended to serve as a resource for research on the immune response to SARS-CoV-2. Samples came from the ongoing ImmuneRACE study (first 160 participants) plus 1,254 subjects from 6 global collaborators. Nearly every sample came with metadata listing a de-identified subject ID, COVID-19 status, age in years and sex. Where available, HLA class I and class II types were obtained from metadata supplied by the sample provider rather than from assay-based typing.

Each collaborating institution followed its own protocols to collect whole blood in K2EDTA tubes. For TCRbeta analysis, collaborator samples were shipped as frozen whole blood, as isolated PBMCs, or as DNA extracted from either sample type. The immunoSEQ Assay, a bias-controlled multiplex PCR, was used to amplify TCRbeta CDR3 regions from genomic DNA. Per the source publication's procedure: Within the assay, amplification of reference gene primers was used to estimate how many nucleated cells each sample contained. To quantify the absolute abundance of each unique TCRbeta CDR3 rearrangement, sequence reads were collapsed and filtered. For each sample, productive Simpson clonality was calculated as the square root of Simpson's diversity index over productive rearrangements. TCRdb holds this immuneACCESS table with in-frame rearrangements only. Some clones are missing; in checked studies, unresolved V genes explain under half, and the rest has no known cause. Clone size and V and J calls were adopted from that table, with D and trimming inferred from the DNA. The sample contains about 83,000 clones, about 92% of them found a single time. The top ten hold more than 15% of the sample.

This clone was counted only a few times. The antigen this receptor binds is unknown. Per-base quality was not reported, and no clone a single base away is much larger than it. Here is what the overall study found, with its caveats: How much clinical and demographic metadata was included differed by source and by participant, and the metadata was provided uncurated.

This receptor was identified in a woman of 80 years or more with active or convalescent COVID-19. Material: peripheral blood.

The CDR3 protein sequence reads: CASSVRGSYNSPLHF. The DNA sequence reads TGTGCCAGCAGCGTGAGAGGCTCCTATAATTCACCCCTCCACTTT. Here the chain combines TRBV9 and TRBJ1-6; too little of a D gene remains to name it. Reading from cysteine to phenylalanine, the CDR3 counts 15 amino acids. The read is trimmed to its CDR3 DNA, 45 bases read in frame from base 1. V was cut back by 2 bases and J by 0 bases, leaving a gap of 6 bases between them. The germline V gene encodes CDR1 SGDLS and CDR2 YYNGEE. The CDR3 plus the reference TRBV9 and TRBJ1-6 genes for the other parts give the full variable domain: DSGVTQTPKHLITATGQRVTLRCSPRSGDLSVYWYQQSLDQGLQFLIQYYNGEERAKGNILERFSAQQFPDLHSELNLSSLELGDSALYFCASSVRGSYNSPLHFGNGTRLTVT.